The entry below gives a single TCR beta chain sequence along with its context. This CDR3 has 15 residues. Per germline, CDR1 SGHTA and CDR2 FQGTGA. V lost 6 bases and J lost 1; bases outside the gene matches: 5. The data belong to a study of blood T cell repertoires in COVID-19. Across the study: Acute and convalescent COVID-19 samples came from the United States, Italy and Spain. Sample material is recorded as cDNA or gDNA derived from T cells, B-cell-depleted T cells, or PBMCs.

This table comes from immunoSEQ multiplex PCR, and its TCRdb copy is limited to in-frame clones, with some not included. The sample yields around 57,000 clones, roughly 90% seen once. The clonotype was recovered from a woman of 80 years or more with COVID-19, enrolled during active disease. Sequencing was performed on peripheral blood. The V and J genes are TRBV7-3 and TRBJ2-2, with 7 bases lining up with TRBD1. CDR3 sequence: CASRDRQGNTGELFF. CDR3 DNA sequence: TGTGCCAGCAGGGATCGACAGGGGAACACCGGGGAGCTGTTTTTT.